Sequencing of this TCR beta chain was carried out in a study of T cell responses to AZD1222 COVID-19 vaccine (TCRdb year 2021). Describing the broader study: A total of under 250 trial participants underwent TCR sequencing, of whom approximately 200 had received two doses of AZD1222 and some 25 had received two doses of the MenACWY control vaccine. Trial participants were enrolled into age subgroups of 18-55, 56-69 and 70-plus years, which contained about 150, 28 and 57 TCR-sequenced participants, respectively. Results and caveats for the whole study, not just this receptor: Conclusions about previously exposed vaccinees are limited because only six or seven AZD1222 recipients were SARS-CoV-2 seropositive at baseline. After two AZD1222 doses, spike-specific TCR breadth and depth were significantly higher than at day 0 and than in MenACWY recipients. Most participants were white British and females outnumbered males, and the authors suggested that clonal diversity may have been underestimated. Vaccine-associated CD4 TCRs spanned the whole spike protein, with dominant responses in regions 160-218 and 743-854. Nearly half of unique spike-specific TCRs reportedly recognized epitopes outside regions mutated in the B.1.351 and B.1.1.7 variants. The 56-69-year group was small, and its depth increase did not reach significance, likely because of low power. No day 14 peak-response samples were available, so repertoires were characterized only after the peak T cell response.

The time point tag for this specimen amounts to: about 28 days (+/-7) after the second vaccine dose. Because spike-specific TCR depth and breadth did not differ between the two schedules, AZD1222 recipients who got a second dose at roughly 4 weeks were pooled with those who got a second dose at roughly 12 weeks. The vaccinee samples were drawn from two UK trials, COV001 and COV002, one of which was a single-blind randomized controlled phase 2/3 trial testing AZD1222 (ChAdOx1 nCoV-19) in healthy adults. For TCRbeta chain sequencing, PBMC samples were collected from trial participants at day 0 and at day 28 after the second dose. The CDR3 regions of human TCRbeta chains were analyzed by immunosequencing. Concerning the study's data processing: Repertoire TCRs were matched against a reference library of SARS-CoV-2-specific TCRs generated with the MIRA antigen-specificity platform. Breadth was defined as the fraction of unique TCRs that were SARS-CoV-2-associated, and depth was defined as the fraction of total T cells that were SARS-CoV-2-associated. Using the MIRA data, each spike-specific TCR was assigned both to the spike region to which the TCR was reactive and to a CD4 or CD8 class. Log10-transformed breadth and depth values were compared by one-way ANOVA with Sidak's multiple comparisons tests. The table comes from immuneACCESS by way of TCRdb, which keeps in-frame sequences with V and J called. Part of the clones is missing from these tables; in studies checked, under half for an unresolved V gene and the rest for unknown reasons. V, J and clone size reflect that table, while D and trimming were determined from the DNA. This sample holds 80,000 to 95,000 clones; about nine tenths were observed only once. The top ten constitute less than 6% of the sample.

The CDR3 spans 15 residues, from the cysteine through the phenylalanine. Of the read, only the CDR3 DNA is kept; its 45 bases are in frame from base 1. The germline V gene yields MDHEN for CDR1 and SYDVKM for CDR2. V and J are trimmed by 5 bases and 5 bases, and the gene matches miss 8 bases of the junction. Remarks on this clone: It has no known antigen specificity. Base qualities are not recorded, but no much larger clone differs from it by a single base.

Rearrangement joined TRBV28 to TRBJ1-2; 10 bases in the junction line up with TRBD1. This specimen was peripheral blood, taken 28 days after the second AZD1222 dose. The receptor comes from an adult who received the AZD1222 COVID-19 vaccine. The CDR3 amino acid sequence is: CASSLPPGQGYGYTF. The DNA reads as follows: TGTGCCAGCAGTCTCCCCCCGGGACAGGGGTATGGCTACACCTTC.